What follows describes a single T cell receptor (beta chain). Its cognate antigen is unknown. The sample comes from a study of cytomegalovirus exposure and HLA in healthy donors. The overall study: As released early, the data held roughly 85 million unique TCRs from HLA-typed donors.

Looked up from germline, CDR1 is LGHNA and CDR2 is YNFKEQ. The junction had 5 bases not matched to a gene; V was cut back by 0 bases and J by 5 bases. CDR3 size: 16 residues. The PCR made use of 60 Vbeta and 13 Jbeta primers. The data were produced by immunoSEQ multiplex PCR, yet TCRdb's version contains in-frame clones alone and is incomplete. This sample has under 300,000 clones, with around 81% found just once. The study, taken as a whole, reports: A later analysis revealed that TCR association rates differed between HLA loci, peaking at DRB1 and bottoming out at HLA-C. TRBV6-2, TRBV6-3 and other indistinguishable V segments were excluded.

The sequenced material came from PBMCs. The chain combines TRBV4-2 with TRBJ1-5; 9 nucleotides agree with TRBD1. The sequence was collected from a woman aged 55-69 years in good health and CMV-seropositive. The CDR3: CASSQDRGQGHQPQHF. CDR3 coding DNA: TGTGCCAGCAGCCAAGATAGGGGACAGGGCCATCAGCCCCAGCATTTT.